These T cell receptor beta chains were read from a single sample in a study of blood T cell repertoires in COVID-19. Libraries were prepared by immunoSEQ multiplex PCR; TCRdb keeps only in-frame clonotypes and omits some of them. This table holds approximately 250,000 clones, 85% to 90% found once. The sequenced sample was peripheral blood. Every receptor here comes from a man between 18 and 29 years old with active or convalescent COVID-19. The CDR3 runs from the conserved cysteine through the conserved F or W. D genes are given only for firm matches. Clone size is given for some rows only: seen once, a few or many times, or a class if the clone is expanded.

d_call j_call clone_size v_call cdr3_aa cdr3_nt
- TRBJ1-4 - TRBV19 CASSITTFDKLFF TGTGCCAGTAGTATAACAACATTTGATAAACTGTTTTTT
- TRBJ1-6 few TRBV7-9 CASSLMESPLHF TGTGCCAGCAGCTTAATGGAGTCACCCCTCCACTTT
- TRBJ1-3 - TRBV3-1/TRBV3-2 CASSQVSGSGNTIYF TGTGCCAGCAGCCAAGTGTCCGGTTCTGGAAACACCATATATTTT
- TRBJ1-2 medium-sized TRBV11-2 CASSALGRSHYGYTF TGTGCCAGCAGCGCCCTGGGGAGATCGCACTATGGCTACACCTTC
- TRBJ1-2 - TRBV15 CATSRDLGRHYGYTF TGTGCCACCAGCAGAGATTTGGGGAGACACTATGGCTACACCTTC
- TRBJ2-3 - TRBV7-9 CAVDSWDTQYF TGTGCCGTCGACAGTTGGGATACGCAGTATTTT
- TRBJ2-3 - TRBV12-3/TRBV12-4 CASSRGFTDTQYF TGTGCCAGCAGCCGCGGGTTCACAGATACGCAGTATTTT
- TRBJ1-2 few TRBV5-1 CASSLGRGNYTF TGCGCCAGCAGCTTGGGGCGGGGTAACTACACCTTC
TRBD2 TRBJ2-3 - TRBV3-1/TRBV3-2 CASSQEMGAGRDTQYF TGTGCCAGCAGCCAAGAAATGGGAGCGGGGAGAGATACGCAGTATTTT
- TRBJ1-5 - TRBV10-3 CAISDSGGDHKPQHF TGTGCCATCAGTGACTCGGGAGGGGACCATAAGCCCCAGCATTTT
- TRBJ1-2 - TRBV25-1 CASGTGYYGYTF TGTGCCAGCGGAACAGGGTATTATGGCTACACCTTC
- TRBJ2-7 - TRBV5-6 CASSLGLEQYF TGTGCCAGCAGCTTGGGACTAGAGCAGTACTTC
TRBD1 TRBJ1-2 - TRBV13 CASSRRDSQHGYTF TGTGCCAGCAGCCGGCGGGACAGCCAGCATGGCTACACCTTC
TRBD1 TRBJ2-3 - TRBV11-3 CASSLPGQGTDTQYF TGTGCCAGCAGCTTACCGGGACAGGGGACAGATACGCAGTATTTT
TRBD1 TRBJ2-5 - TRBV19 CASSSIGQEMTGQETQYF TGTGCCAGTAGTTCTATAGGACAGGAAATGACGGGCCAAGAGACCCAGTACTTC
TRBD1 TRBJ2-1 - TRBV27 CASSPRDRPNEQFF TGTGCCAGCAGTCCCCGGGACAGGCCGAATGAGCAGTTCTTC
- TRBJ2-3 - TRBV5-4 CASSLLRGEGDTQYF TGTGCCAGCAGCTTGTTGCGGGGAGAAGGAGATACGCAGTATTTT
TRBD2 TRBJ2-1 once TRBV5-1 CASSRDLAGGNEQFF TGCGCCAGCAGCAGAGACCTAGCGGGAGGCAATGAGCAGTTCTTC
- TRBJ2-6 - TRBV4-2 CASSQVGPAISGANVLTF TGTGCCAGCAGCCAAGTGGGTCCAGCGATTTCTGGGGCCAACGTCCTGACTTTC
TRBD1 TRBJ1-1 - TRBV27 CASRPLGQGQRANTEAFF TGTGCCAGCAGACCGCTCGGACAGGGGCAGAGAGCGAACACTGAAGCTTTCTTT
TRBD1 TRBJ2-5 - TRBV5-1 CASSLGLGQPETQYF TGCGCCAGCAGCTTGGGATTGGGACAGCCAGAGACCCAGTACTTC
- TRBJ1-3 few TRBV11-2 CASSLESVRNSGNTIYF TGTGCCAGCAGCTTAGAATCGGTGCGGAACTCTGGAAACACCATATATTTT
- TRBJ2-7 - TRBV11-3 CASSLNRDYEQYF TGTGCCAGCAGCCTTAATCGGGACTACGAGCAGTACTTC
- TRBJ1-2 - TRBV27 CASSLGPIPGDGYTF TGTGCCAGCAGTTTAGGTCCCATCCCAGGCGATGGCTACACCTTC
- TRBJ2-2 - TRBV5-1 CASSLRAGTNTGELFF TGCGCCAGCAGCTTGAGGGCAGGGACGAACACCGGGGAGCTGTTTTTT
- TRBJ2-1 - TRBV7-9 CASSLGELNNEQFF TGTGCCAGCAGCTTGGGTGAACTAAACAATGAGCAGTTCTTC
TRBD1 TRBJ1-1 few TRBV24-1 CATRGQGEETEAFF TGTGCCACCAGAGGACAGGGCGAGGAGACTGAAGCTTTCTTT
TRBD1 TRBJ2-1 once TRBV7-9 CASSQPGDRGNEQFF TGTGCCAGCAGCCAGCCTGGGGACAGGGGCAATGAGCAGTTCTTC
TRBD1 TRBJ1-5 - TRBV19 CASRTRGAGQPQHF TGTGCCAGTAGGACCAGGGGGGCAGGGCAGCCCCAGCATTTT
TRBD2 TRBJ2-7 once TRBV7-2 CASSPEGASGNYEQYF TGTGCCAGCAGCCCCGAGGGGGCTAGCGGGAACTACGAGCAGTACTTC
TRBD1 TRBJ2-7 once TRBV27 CASSSGGGPLNEQYF TGTGCCAGCAGCTCAGGGGGCGGACCCTTGAACGAGCAGTACTTC
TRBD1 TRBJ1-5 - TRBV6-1 CASSEETGSNQPQHF TGTGCCAGCAGTGAAGAGACAGGGAGCAATCAGCCCCAGCATTTT